This T cell receptor beta chain was recorded in a study of T cells after yellow fever vaccination. Findings of the study overall: FACS-sorted repertoires could contain abundant clonotypes contaminating from the bulk population. Most primary-vaccination clones recurred post-booster (roughly 96% CD4, 88% CD8).

Trimming stripped 6 bases from V and 11 bases from J, with 16 bases between. The CDR3 has 12 amino acids. Universal primer sites and UMIs were introduced during 5'RACE template-switching synthesis of TCR cDNA. TCRdb used MiXCR to reprocess the 5' RACE reads, holding one entry per CDR3 protein. The table includes 250,000 to 400,000 distinct CDR3 sequences, over 3.5% detected once. As to this clonotype: The antigen is not known.

The chain couples TRBV12-3 or TRBV12-4 to TRBJ1-1; D is perhaps TRBD1 (5 bases). This specimen consisted of PBMCs, obtained 5 days after the yellow fever booster vaccination. The origin of this receptor is a young man who received the YFV17D yellow fever vaccine. The DNA for the CDR3 is TGTGCCAGCAGGTCCGGGGGTCGTGGGGCTTTCTTT. As protein: CASRSGGRGAFF.